A selection of T cell receptor beta chains follows, all from one sample in a study of identical twins. TCRdb itself ran the 5' RACE reads through MiXCR, one entry per CDR3 protein. The sample shows 1.5 million or so distinct CDR3 sequences, about 32% of them seen only once. The sequencing sample was made of cord blood. The receptors stem from a newborn girl in good health. Both conserved end residues are part of each CDR3. For some rows the clone size is stated as once, few or many, or as a class when expanded; others skip it.

j_call,v_call,clone_size,cdr3_aa
TRBJ2-4,TRBV28,NA,CASSMDPGLRLAKNIQYF
TRBJ2-3,TRBV12-3/TRBV12-4,NA,CASRNSGRGGTDAQYF
TRBJ2-7,TRBV5-1,many,CASSSGQGGWYEQYF
TRBJ2-7,TRBV5-1,NA,CASTPGTGKDEQYF
TRBJ2-1,TRBV18,NA,CASSPGTGPNEQFF
TRBJ2-2,TRBV2,NA,CASSESRGNGELFF
TRBJ2-2,TRBV5-1,NA,CASSLGLTGTNTGELFF
TRBJ1-3,TRBV29-1,NA,CSVDWRDTIYF
TRBJ1-3,TRBV3-1,NA,CASSRRDRGNTIYF
TRBJ1-1,TRBV30,NA,CAWSMTDLNTEAFF
TRBJ1-4,TRBV20-1,few,CSARDRTSAGQGKLFF
TRBJ1-2,TRBV12-3/TRBV12-4,NA,CTSSFGDWSYGYTF
TRBJ1-2,TRBV3-1,few,CASSRTGGVDGYTF
TRBJ2-3,TRBV24-1,NA,CATSEPGLAETGTDTQYF
TRBJ2-1,TRBV7-2,NA,CASSCSSSYNEQFF
TRBJ2-7,TRBV6-6,few,CASSYKGQDSYEQYF
TRBJ2-7,TRBV2,NA,CASSETGREQYF
TRBJ1-2,TRBV12-3/TRBV12-4,few,CASTLRGRHYGYTF
TRBJ2-7,TRBV30,few,CAWRETGGYEQYF
TRBJ1-2,TRBV25-1,NA,CASSGYSGTPHGYTF
TRBJ2-3,TRBV24-1,few,CATSDPGLAGDTQYF
TRBJ1-2,TRBV5-1,NA,CAGSPTRTGPGYTF
TRBJ2-7,TRBV20-1,NA,CSASLVSSGRHVSYEQYF
TRBJ2-1,TRBV16,NA,CASSQSTNEQFF
TRBJ2-5,TRBV27,few,CASSGNRGETQYF
TRBJ2-5,TRBV5-5,few,CASSLAFRTSAQETQYF
NA,TRBV5-1,few,CASSFAETAYNEQYF
TRBJ2-1,TRBV19,few,CASRNSGNEQFF
NA,TRBV5-1,NA,CASSLSVGAPQSSYNEQYF
TRBJ2-1,TRBV10-3,NA,CAISESAVRDNEQFF
TRBJ2-1,TRBV10-3,NA,CAISESDSTGNDQFF
TRBJ2-1,TRBV4-1,few,CASSQVRAVTSYNEQFF
TRBJ2-7,TRBV29-1,few,CSVFDGTYEQYF
TRBJ2-3,TRBV12-3/TRBV12-4,NA,CASSLGTSGSITDTQYF
TRBJ2-1,TRBV6-6,NA,CASSGGSGNPFF
TRBJ2-3,TRBV20-1,NA,CSALLAGVGYTQYF
TRBJ2-7,TRBV12-3/TRBV12-4,NA,CASSSGTPLEQYF
TRBJ2-1,TRBV18,NA,CASSPRAASSYNEQFF
TRBJ2-7,TRBV5-4,NA,CASSPGGGTSYEQYF
TRBJ1-5,TRBV6-1,NA,CTSVGQGNQPQHF
TRBJ2-3,TRBV28,NA,CASSSLVRRGDTQYF
TRBJ1-2,TRBV7-2,NA,CASGLADLPNYGYTF
TRBJ2-5,TRBV20-1,NA,CSAPGRPKETQYF
TRBJ2-7,TRBV7-8,few,CASSSNRERSSYEQYF
TRBJ2-6,TRBV25-1,NA,CASSESWFSGANVLTF
TRBJ1-2,TRBV6-5,NA,CASSYAGLSYGYTF
TRBJ1-4,TRBV10-3,few,CAIKGTGANEKLFF
TRBJ2-1,TRBV10-2,few,CASIIAGGSEQFF
TRBJ2-5,TRBV4-1,NA,CASSRWGQQETQYF
TRBJ2-7,TRBV29-1,many,CSVYLDPDYEQYF
TRBJ2-7,TRBV5-6,NA,CASSPPRTGPFSYEQYF